The 29 T cell receptor beta chains below all came from one sample that was sequenced in a study of beta chain features in type 1 diabetes. General study findings and limits: Type 1 diabetes patients showed a moderate but significant shortening of TCRB CDR3s in all four CD4+ subsets.

Of the isolated RNA, all was reverse transcribed, and so the sequenced material was expressed TCRB transcripts. Sequencing used immunoSEQ multiplex PCR; TCRdb keeps in-frame clones, though not all of them. This table holds around 250,000 clones, about 20% found once. These receptors' antigens are unknown. The sequencing input was naive CD4+ T cells from blood. These receptors were taken from a woman in her thirties or forties with type 1 diabetes.

V is TRBV7-2 and J is TRBJ1-2, with TRBD1 matching over 7 bases. The junction had 4 bases not matched to a gene; V was cut back by 5 bases and J by 4 bases. From germline, CDR1 is SGHTA and CDR2 FQGNSA. The CDR3 spans 13 residues. The CDR3, as DNA: TGTGCCAGCAGCAGAAGACAGGGCTATGGCTACACCTTC. Translating it yields CASSRRQGYGYTF.

This chain connects TRBV7-2 to TRBJ2-1, with D possibly TRBD2 on 5 matching bases. Trimming removed 5 bases at V and 8 bases at J, with 13 bases between. The germline V gene has CDR1 SGHTA and CDR2 FQGNSA. CDR3 size: 13 residues. CDR3 sequence reads: CASSPRAGDEQFF. The CDR3 DNA follows: TGTGCCAGCAGCCCGCGGGCTGGGGATGAGCAGTTCTTC.

The chain employs TRBV4-2 and TRBJ1-2; 7 positions match TRBD1. V lost 4 bases, J lost 5 bases, and 7 bases stayed unmatched. The germline CDR1 and CDR2 sequences are LGHNA and YNFKEQ. The CDR3 runs 14 residues. The CDR3 sequence: CASSPDRAGYGYTF. The DNA of the CDR3 is TGTGCCAGCAGCCCCGACAGGGCGGGATATGGCTACACCTTC.

This clone was counted between two and nine times. The CDR3 DNA reads as TGCAGCGTCCGGGGTAGCAATCAGCCCCAGCATTTT. Amino acid sequence: CSVRGSNQPQHF. This chain connects TRBV29-1 to TRBJ1-5; no definite D call. The germline V gene has CDR1 SQVTM and CDR2 ANQGSEA. Trimming took 6 bases from V and 0 from J, leaving 6 bases between them. The CDR3 has 12 amino acids.

This clone was seen a few times. The CDR3, as DNA: TGTGCCAGCAGCCTAAATACAGGCGAAGAGACCCAGTACTTC. Amino acid sequence: CASSLNTGEETQYF. The chain links TRBV14 to TRBJ2-5; D possibly corresponds to TRBD1 (5 bases). Germline assignment: CDR1 SGHDN and CDR2 FVKESK. This CDR3 has 14 residues. Trimming cost V 4 bases and J 3 bases, with 12 bases left between them.

The rearrangement joins TRBV9 to TRBJ2-1, with 12 bases identical to TRBD2. Unmatched junction bases numbered 8, after V lost 4 bases and J lost 3 bases. Germline assignment: CDR1 SGDLS and CDR2 YYNGEE. The CDR3 runs 17 residues. The CDR3 loop reads CASSFLGTSGHYNEQFF. The CDR3 nucleotides are TGTGCCAGCAGCTTCCTTGGGACTAGCGGGCACTACAATGAGCAGTTCTTC.

This chain connects TRBV9 to TRBJ1-2; possible D gene TRBD1, 6 bases. The CDR3 is 14 amino acids. CDR1 and CDR2 (germline): SGDLS, YYNGEE. The V end was cut by 0 bases, the J end by 4 bases, with 10 bases between. The CDR3 loop is CASSVAGTSYGYTF. In DNA form, the CDR3 reads TGTGCCAGCAGCGTAGCCGGGACATCCTATGGCTACACCTTC.

V and J are TRBV2 and TRBJ2-7; 7 bases are shared with TRBD2. The germline V gene encodes CDR1 SNHLY and CDR2 FYNNEI. This CDR3 is 15 amino acids long. With 5 bases clipped from V and 2 bases from J, the junction kept 9 bases outside the gene matches. CDR3 DNA sequence: TGTGCCAGCAGTCCGATCCTAGGACTAGCCTACGAGCAGTACTTC. As protein: CASSPILGLAYEQYF.

This clone occurred a few times. The chain uses TRBV28 and TRBJ1-5, with 7 bases matching TRBD1. The CDR3 totals 15 residues. Germline V gene data show CDR1 as MDHEN and CDR2 as SYDVKM. V gave up 6 bases and J gave up 2 bases; unmatched junction bases: 7. CDR3 DNA sequence: TGTGCCAGCAGCCCATCGACAGGGCGCAATCAGCCCCAGCATTTT. Translating gives CASSPSTGRNQPQHF.

The V call is TRBV4-3, the J call TRBJ1-4; the D gene is possibly TRBD1 (6 bases). Germline CDR1 is LGHNA and CDR2 is YSLEER. V was cut by 4 bases and J by 6 bases, with 12 bases left in between. This CDR3 is built from 14 residues. In DNA, the CDR3 is TGCGCCAGCAGCCGAATCGGGACATATGAAAAACTGTTTTTT. Translated, it gives CASSRIGTYEKLFF.

This clone has more than one count but fewer than ten. The rearrangement links TRBV9 to TRBJ1-2; tentatively, D is TRBD1 (5 bases). Germline lookup yields CDR1 SGDLS and CDR2 YYNGEE. The CDR3 covers 14 residues. V was clipped by 1 base and J by 6 bases, with 13 bases between them. In DNA, the CDR3 is TGTGCCAGCAGCGTAAGCGGGGACGTTCATGGCTACACCTTC. This codes for CASSVSGDVHGYTF.

This clone was seen a handful of times. V is TRBV5-1 and J is TRBJ2-1; 9 bases align to TRBD1. From germline, CDR1 is SGHRS and CDR2 YFSETQ. The V and J ends lost 5 bases and 5 bases, in that order; junction bases with no gene match: 8. The CDR3 length is 15 residues. This CDR3 reads CASRGPDRGNNEQFF. The CDR3 DNA sequence: TGCGCCAGCAGGGGCCCAGACAGGGGGAACAATGAGCAGTTCTTC. The full variable domain, its missing parts supplied by reference TRBV5-1 and TRBJ2-1, is KAGVTQTPRYLIKTRGQQVTLSCSPISGHRSVSWYQQTPGQGLQFLFEYFSETQRNKGNFPGRFSGRQFSNSRSEMNVSTLELGDSALYLCASRGPDRGNNEQFFGPGTRLTVL.

The chain combines TRBV28 with TRBJ2-7; TRBD1 agrees at 9 bases. Germline CDR1 is MDHEN and CDR2 is SYDVKM. The CDR3 is 13 amino acids. Germline trimming cut 8 bases from V and 0 bases from J; bases unmatched to any gene: 2. The CDR3 here is CASGTGSSYEQYF. The CDR3 DNA reads TGTGCCAGCGGGACAGGGAGCTCCTACGAGCAGTACTTC. Variable domain in full (rest from reference TRBV28 and TRBJ2-7): DVKVTQSSRYLVKRTGEKVFLECVQDMDHENMFWYRQDPGLGLRLIYFSYDVKMKEKGDIPEGYSVSREKKERFSLILESASTNQTSMYLCASGTGSSYEQYFGPGTRLTVT.

The J gene is TRBJ2-1, the V gene TRBV9, with D tentatively TRBD1 (5 bases). The V and J ends lost 3 bases and 7 bases respectively, with 20 bases between them. CDR3 size: 16 residues. The germline V gene has CDR1 SGDLS and CDR2 YYNGEE. This chain's CDR3 is CASSAASMGPENEQFF. CDR3 sequence (DNA): TGTGCCAGCAGCGCCGCCTCGATGGGGCCGGAGAATGAGCAGTTCTTC.

This chain connects TRBV4-3 to TRBJ1-4; TRBD1 matches at 7 bases. V dropped 3 bases and J dropped 8; count of bases not matched to a gene: 12. This CDR3 comprises 16 residues. The V gene's germline CDR1 is LGHNA and CDR2 YSLEER. CDR3 region: CASSQGKQGRWEKLFF. The DNA for the CDR3 is TGCGCCAGCAGCCAGGGCAAACAGGGGAGGTGGGAAAAACTGTTTTTT.

V and J are TRBV9 and TRBJ1-2; D unresolved. The CDR3 extends over 12 amino acids. CDR1 and CDR2 from the germline V gene are SGDLS and YYNGEE. The V end was cut by 0 bases, the J end by 6 bases, with 6 bases between. CDR3 coding DNA: TGTGCCAGCAGCGTAGTAAATGATGGCTACACCTTC. This sequence encodes CASSVVNDGYTF.

A few counts support this clone. The chain employs TRBV15 and TRBJ2-5; D possibly corresponds to TRBD2 (5 bases). V dropped 8 bases and J dropped 1 base, with 14 bases sitting between them. CDR1 is LNHNV, CDR2 YYDKDF, per germline (reference sequence). The CDR3 is made up of 14 amino acids. The CDR3 DNA follows: TGTGCCACCGCACCAGGAGGACTCCAAGAGACCCAGTACTTC. Protein product: CATAPGGLQETQYF.

The sample holds a few counts of this clone. This rearrangement joins TRBV5-4 to TRBJ2-2; tentatively, D is TRBD2 (6 bases). The germline V gene encodes CDR1 SGHNT and CDR2 YYREEE (reference sequence). Between the trimmed V and J ends, which lost 4 bases and 6 bases, there was a span of 16 bases. CDR3 length: 15 amino acids. The CDR3 nucleotides are TGTGCCAGCAGCGCGGGACTCTCCGGCTCCGGGGAGCTGTTTTTT. It translates to CASSAGLSGSGELFF.

V usage is TRBV30 and J usage is TRBJ2-7; TRBD1 might be the D (6 bases). The CDR3 covers 14 residues. Germline CDR1 and CDR2: GTSNPN and SVGIG (reference sequence). V lost 5 bases, J lost 1 base, and 15 bases lay in between. For the CDR3, the DNA is TGTGCCTGGGGAAGGTGGGACACTTCCTACGAGCAGTACTTC. The encoded protein is CAWGRWDTSYEQYF.

The chain couples TRBV23-1 to TRBJ2-7; 7 bases agree with TRBD1. TRBV23-1 carries the ORF label, with uncertain function. CDR3 length equals 15 residues. With 0 bases clipped from V and 1 base from J, the junction kept 3 bases outside the gene matches. In nucleotides, the CDR3 is TGCGCCAGCAGTCAATCGGGACAGCGTTCCTACGAGCAGTACTTC. Translating it yields CASSQSGQRSYEQYF.

The gene calls are TRBV11-2 and TRBJ2-7; no clear D gene. The germline gives CDR1 SGHAT, CDR2 FQNNGV. The CDR3 runs 14 residues. Trimming shortened V by 3 bases and J by 1 base, and 10 bases separated the two germline ends. CDR3 nucleotide sequence: TGTGCCAGCAGCTTCTTTATGGCTTCCTACGAGCAGTACTTC. Residues: CASSFFMASYEQYF.

This sequence joins TRBV29-1 and TRBJ1-1; 9 bases line up with TRBD1. V shed 2 bases and J 5 bases; nucleotides not matched to a gene: 9. CDR1 and CDR2 (germline): SQVTM, ANQGSEA. This CDR3 is built from 15 residues. This CDR3 reads CSVETGGGRRTEAFF. As DNA, the CDR3 is TGCAGCGTTGAAACAGGGGGCGGGAGAAGGACTGAAGCTTTCTTT.

The V call is TRBV25-1, the J call TRBJ2-7; D gene uncertain. The germline gives CDR1 MGHDK, CDR2 SYGVNS. The CDR3 runs 15 residues. The V and J ends lost 7 bases and 5 bases respectively, with 21 bases between them. For the CDR3, the DNA is TGTGCCAGCACCATACCCCCGACGGGTAGGCACGAGCAGTACTTC. Translating it yields CASTIPPTGRHEQYF.

This chain connects TRBV5-1 to TRBJ1-6; perhaps TRBD1 as D (6 bases). Looked up from germline, CDR1 is SGHRS and CDR2 is YFSETQ. The CDR3 totals 13 residues. The germline V and J ends were trimmed by 2 bases and 9 bases, with 9 bases remaining between them. The CDR3 reads CASSFQGSSPLHF. As DNA, the CDR3 is TGCGCCAGCAGCTTTCAGGGGAGTTCACCCCTCCACTTT.

The DNA of the CDR3 is TGTGCCAGCAGCGCCGACCCTGGACTCAAGCTCACAGATACGCAGTATTTT. It is translated as CASSADPGLKLTDTQYF. This rearrangement joins TRBV9 to TRBJ2-3; D is perhaps TRBD2 (5 bases). The CDR3 spans 17 residues. The germline CDR1 and CDR2 sequences are SGDLS and YYNGEE. V shed 3 bases and J shed 2 bases, with 19 bases lying between them.

This chain joins TRBV5-1 and TRBJ1-1, with D maybe TRBD1 (5 bases). The germline V gene has CDR1 SGHRS and CDR2 YFSETQ. V was clipped by 4 bases and J by 3 bases, with 16 bases between them. The CDR3 length is 15 residues. The CDR3 DNA reads TGCGCCAGCAGCGTGACAGCGAGTGGGGACACTGAAGCTTTCTTT. Amino acids: CASSVTASGDTEAFF.

This clone was recorded a few times. This rearrangement joins TRBV5-1 to TRBJ2-1; 9 positions agree with TRBD2. The V gene end was trimmed by 4 bases and the J gene end by 7 bases; junction bases not matched to a gene: 12. CDR1 and CDR2 from the germline V gene are SGHRS and YFSETQ. The CDR3 consists of 16 residues. The CDR3 coding sequence is TGCGCCAGCAGCGGTTTAGCGGGAGCCCAAGGGAATGAGCAGTTCTTC. Its protein is CASSGLAGAQGNEQFF. Together with reference TRBV5-1 and TRBJ2-1, the CDR3 gives the full variable domain: KAGVTQTPRYLIKTRGQQVTLSCSPISGHRSVSWYQQTPGQGLQFLFEYFSETQRNKGNFPGRFSGRQFSNSRSEMNVSTLELGDSALYLCASSGLAGAQGNEQFFGPGTRLTVL.

The chain combines TRBV28 with TRBJ2-3, with D possibly matching TRBD2 (6 bases). Between the trimmed V and J ends, which lost 2 bases and 4 bases, there was a span of 13 bases. This CDR3 contains 15 residues. Germline assignment: CDR1 MDHEN and CDR2 SYDVKM. The CDR3 loop reads CASSLPSDLPDTQYF. The CDR3, as DNA: TGTGCCAGCAGTTTACCTAGCGACTTACCAGATACGCAGTATTTT.

This clone was seen only a few times. CDR3 loop: CASTEGGQTQYF. The CDR3 nucleotides read TGTGCCAGCACCGAGGGTGGTCAGACGCAGTATTTT. This rearrangement joins TRBV27 to TRBJ2-3, with TRBD2 as a possible D gene (5 bases). Germline-derived CDR1 and CDR2 are MNHEY and SMNVEV (reference sequence). V was shortened by 7 bases and J by 9 bases, with 14 bases between the two germline ends. The CDR3 is made up of 12 amino acids.